The subject of this entry is one TCR beta chain. Its cognate antigen is unknown. Clones were read by immunoSEQ multiplex PCR, and TCRdb kept only the in-frame ones, dropping some. Of under 15,000 clones listed, approximately 50% are singletons. This sample was taken from a study of siplizumab effects on memory and regulatory T cells. Notes on the study in general: Memory cells that were CD4+ and unstimulated gave rise to alloreactive sequences, which siplizumab significantly reduced. The alloresponse seemed to draw substantially on naive T cells, which appeared more diverse than memory cells.

Coculturing of the mixed lymphocyte reaction cells was performed at 37°C for 6 to 7 days. The CDR3 length is 15 residues. V lost 3 bases and J 3 bases, leaving 14 bases between the germline ends. Germline V gene lookup returns CDR1 KGHSH and CDR2 LQKENI. The source is a human donor in good health; the cells came from an allogeneic mixed lymphocyte reaction. Some clones in this sample may be carry-over from other donors' samples. The chain employs TRBV18 and TRBJ1-2; D remains unclear. Source material: CFSE-low (dividing) CD8+ T cells sorted from an allogeneic mixed lymphocyte reaction. In DNA form, the CDR3 reads TGTGCCAGCTCACCGCTTCGGGAAAACTACTATGGCTACACCTTC. Translation gives CASSPLRENYYGYTF.